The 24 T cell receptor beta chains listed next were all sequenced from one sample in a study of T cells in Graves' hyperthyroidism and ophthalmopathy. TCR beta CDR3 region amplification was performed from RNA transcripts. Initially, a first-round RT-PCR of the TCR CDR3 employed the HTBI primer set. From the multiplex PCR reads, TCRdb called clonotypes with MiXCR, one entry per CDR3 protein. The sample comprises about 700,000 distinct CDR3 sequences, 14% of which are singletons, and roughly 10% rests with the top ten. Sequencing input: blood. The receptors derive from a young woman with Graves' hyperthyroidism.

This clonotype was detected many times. In nucleotides, the CDR3 is TGCAGTGCTCCCCTCCTAGCGGGAGTTGGGTATGGCACAGATACGCAGTATTTT. Residues: CSAPLLAGVGYGTDTQYF. The V call is TRBV20-1, the J call TRBJ2-3; 10 bases align to TRBD2. The V gene end was trimmed by 5 bases and the J gene end by 1 base; junction bases not matched to a gene: 15. The CDR3 runs to 18 residues. Germline CDR1 is DFQATT and CDR2 is SNEGSKA (reference sequence).

The CDR3 sequence: CASSSPPGQLNYGYTF. The CDR3 nucleotides are TGTGCCAGCAGTTCCCCTCCGGGACAGCTCAACTATGGCTACACCTTC. This sequence joins TRBV28 and TRBJ1-2, with 7 bases lining up with TRBD1. The CDR3 is made up of 16 amino acids. Trimming cost V 4 bases and J 2 bases; bases outside gene matches: 10. Germline CDR1 is MDHEN and CDR2 is SYDVKM.

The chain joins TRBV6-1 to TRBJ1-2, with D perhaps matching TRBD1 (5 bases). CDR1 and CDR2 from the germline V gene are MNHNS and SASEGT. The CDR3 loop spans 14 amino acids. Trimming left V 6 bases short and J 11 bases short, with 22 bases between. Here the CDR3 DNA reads TGTGCCAGCAGGGCGGACACCTACCTTAAGGGGTACACCTTC. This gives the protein CASRADTYLKGYTF.

The CDR3 region has the DNA TGTGCCAGCAGTCCCTGGACTAGCGGGGCTAGCGCCAGATACGAGCAGTACTTC. It encodes CASSPWTSGASARYEQYF. The chain is built from TRBV28 and TRBJ2-7, with TRBD2 identical over 12 bases. Trimming removed 5 bases from V and 4 bases from J; junction bases left unmatched: 15. Per the germline V gene, CDR1 is MDHEN and CDR2 is SYDVKM. The CDR3 is made up of 18 amino acids.

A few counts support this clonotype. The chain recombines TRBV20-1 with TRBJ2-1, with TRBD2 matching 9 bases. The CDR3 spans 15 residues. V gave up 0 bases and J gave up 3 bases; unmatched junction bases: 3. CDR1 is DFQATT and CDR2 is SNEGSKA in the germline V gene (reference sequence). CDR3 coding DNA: TGCAGTGCTAGAGAAGTGACTAGCGGCTACAATGAGCAGTTCTTC. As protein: CSAREVTSGYNEQFF.

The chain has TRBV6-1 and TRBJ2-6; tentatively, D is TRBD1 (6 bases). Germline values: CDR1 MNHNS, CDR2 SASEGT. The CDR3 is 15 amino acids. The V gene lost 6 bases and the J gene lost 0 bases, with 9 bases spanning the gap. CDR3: CASRRQDSGANVLTF. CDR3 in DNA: TGTGCCAGCAGGCGACAGGACTCTGGGGCCAACGTCCTGACTTTC.

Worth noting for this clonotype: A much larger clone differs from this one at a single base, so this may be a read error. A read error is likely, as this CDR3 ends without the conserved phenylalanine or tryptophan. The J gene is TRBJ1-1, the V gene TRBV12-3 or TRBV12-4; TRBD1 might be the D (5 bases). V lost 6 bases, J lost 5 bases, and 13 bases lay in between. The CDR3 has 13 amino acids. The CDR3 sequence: CASRVSGGTEAFL. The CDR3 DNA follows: TGTGCCAGCAGGGTCTCGGGGGGGACTGAAGCTTTCCTT.

The CDR3 loop reads CASSQDPWGNQETQYF. Here the CDR3 DNA reads TGTGCCAGCAGCCAAGATCCCTGGGGAAACCAAGAGACCCAGTACTTC. The J gene is TRBJ2-5, the V gene TRBV4-2; D not resolved. The CDR3 extends over 16 amino acids. Deletions cut 0 bases from V and 0 bases from J, with 11 bases between. Germline V lookup: CDR1 LGHNA, CDR2 YNFKEQ.

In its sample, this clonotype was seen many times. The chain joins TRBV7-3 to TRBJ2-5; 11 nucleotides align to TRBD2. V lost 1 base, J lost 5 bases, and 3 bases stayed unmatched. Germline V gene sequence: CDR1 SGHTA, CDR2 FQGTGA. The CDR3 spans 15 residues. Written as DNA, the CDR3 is TGTGCCAGCAGCTTAATCGGGACTAGCGGTGAGACCCAGTACTTC. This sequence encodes CASSLIGTSGETQYF.

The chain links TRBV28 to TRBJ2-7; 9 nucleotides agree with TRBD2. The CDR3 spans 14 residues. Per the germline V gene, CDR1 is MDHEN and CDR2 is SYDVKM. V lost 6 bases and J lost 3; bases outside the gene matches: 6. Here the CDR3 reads CASSWGLASYEQYF. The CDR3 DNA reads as TGTGCCAGCAGCTGGGGACTAGCCAGCTACGAGCAGTACTTC.

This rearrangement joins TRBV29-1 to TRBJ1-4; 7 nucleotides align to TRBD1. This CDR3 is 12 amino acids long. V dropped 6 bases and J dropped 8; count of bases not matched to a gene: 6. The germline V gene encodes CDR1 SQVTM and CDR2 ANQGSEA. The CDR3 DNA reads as TGCAGCGTGACAGGGCAGGGAGAAAAACTGTTTTTT. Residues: CSVTGQGEKLFF.

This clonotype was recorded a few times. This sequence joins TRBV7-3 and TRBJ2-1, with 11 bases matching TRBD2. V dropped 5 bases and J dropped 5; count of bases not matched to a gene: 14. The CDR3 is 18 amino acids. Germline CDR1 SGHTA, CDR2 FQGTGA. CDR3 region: CASSPHRFSGRGNNEQFF. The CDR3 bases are TGTGCCAGCAGCCCCCATCGGTTTAGCGGGAGGGGAAACAATGAGCAGTTCTTC.

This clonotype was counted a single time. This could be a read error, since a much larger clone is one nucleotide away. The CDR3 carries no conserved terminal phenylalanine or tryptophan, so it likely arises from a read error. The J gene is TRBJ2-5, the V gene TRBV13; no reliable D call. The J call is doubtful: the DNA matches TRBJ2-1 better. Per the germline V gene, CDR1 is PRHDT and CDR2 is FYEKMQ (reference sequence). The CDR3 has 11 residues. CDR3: CASSLAAAQFL. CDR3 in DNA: TGTGCCAGCAGCTTAGCTGCAGCCCAGTTCCTC.

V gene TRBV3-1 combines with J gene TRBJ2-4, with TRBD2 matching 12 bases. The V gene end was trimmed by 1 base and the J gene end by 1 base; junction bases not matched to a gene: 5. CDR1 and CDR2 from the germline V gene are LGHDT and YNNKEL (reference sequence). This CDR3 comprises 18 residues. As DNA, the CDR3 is TGTGCCAGCAGCCAAGGGCTAGCGGGAGGGATGGCCAAAAACATTCAGTACTTC. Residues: CASSQGLAGGMAKNIQYF.

CDR3 in amino acids: CASSRLRPGTGVNTGELFF. In DNA, the CDR3 is TGTGCCAGCAGCCGATTACGGCCCGGGACAGGGGTTAACACCGGGGAGCTGTTTTTT. J is TRBJ2-2 and V is TRBV11-3; 10 nucleotides match TRBD1. CDR3 size: 19 residues. The germline V gene has CDR1 SGHNT and CDR2 YENEEA. With V trimmed by 5 bases and J by 2 bases, 14 bases remained unmatched.

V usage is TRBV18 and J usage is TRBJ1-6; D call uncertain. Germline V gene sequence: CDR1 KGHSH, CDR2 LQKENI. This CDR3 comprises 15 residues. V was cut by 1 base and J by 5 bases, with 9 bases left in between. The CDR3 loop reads CASSPRDANNSPLHF. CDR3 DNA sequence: TGTGCCAGCTCACCACGAGACGCAAATAATTCACCCCTCCACTTT.

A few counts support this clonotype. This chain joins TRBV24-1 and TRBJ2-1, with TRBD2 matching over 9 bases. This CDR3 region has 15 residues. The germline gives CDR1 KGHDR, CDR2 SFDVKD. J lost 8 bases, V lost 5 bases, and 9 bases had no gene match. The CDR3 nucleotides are TGTGCCACCAGTGGAGGACTAGCGTCCTTGGATGAGCAGTTCTTC. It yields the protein CATSGGLASLDEQFF.

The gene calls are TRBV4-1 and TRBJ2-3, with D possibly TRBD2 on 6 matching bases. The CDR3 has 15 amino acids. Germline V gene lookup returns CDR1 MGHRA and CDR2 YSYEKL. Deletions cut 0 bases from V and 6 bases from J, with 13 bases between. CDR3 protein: CASSQEASRGDTQYF. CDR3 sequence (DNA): TGCGCCAGCAGCCAAGAAGCGTCTCGGGGGGATACGCAGTATTTT.

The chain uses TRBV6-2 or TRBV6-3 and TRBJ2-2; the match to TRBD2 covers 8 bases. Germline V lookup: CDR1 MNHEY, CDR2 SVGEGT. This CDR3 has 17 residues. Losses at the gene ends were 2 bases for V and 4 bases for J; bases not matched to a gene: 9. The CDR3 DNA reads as TGTGCCAGCAGTTACCCCCCAGCGGGAGACCCCACCGGGGAGCTGTTTTTT. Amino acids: CASSYPPAGDPTGELFF.

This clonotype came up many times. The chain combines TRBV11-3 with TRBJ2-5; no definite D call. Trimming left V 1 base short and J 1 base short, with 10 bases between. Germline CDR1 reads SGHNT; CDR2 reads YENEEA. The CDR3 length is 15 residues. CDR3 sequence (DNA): TGTGCCAGCAGCTTAGTAGGGTTGGGCCAAGAGACCCAGTACTTC. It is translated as CASSLVGLGQETQYF. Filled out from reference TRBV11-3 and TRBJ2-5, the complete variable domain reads EAGVVQSPRYKIIEKKQPVAFWCNPISGHNTLYWYLQNLGQGPELLIRYENEEAVDDSQLPKDRFSAERLKGVDSTLKIQPAELGDSAVYLCASSLVGLGQETQYFGPGTRLLVL.

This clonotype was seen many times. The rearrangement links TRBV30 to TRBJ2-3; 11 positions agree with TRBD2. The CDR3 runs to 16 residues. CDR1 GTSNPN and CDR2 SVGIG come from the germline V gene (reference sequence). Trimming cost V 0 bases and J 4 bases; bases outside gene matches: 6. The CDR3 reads CAWSVASGRYADTQYF. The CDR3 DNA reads TGTGCCTGGAGTGTAGCTAGCGGGAGGTACGCAGATACGCAGTATTTT.

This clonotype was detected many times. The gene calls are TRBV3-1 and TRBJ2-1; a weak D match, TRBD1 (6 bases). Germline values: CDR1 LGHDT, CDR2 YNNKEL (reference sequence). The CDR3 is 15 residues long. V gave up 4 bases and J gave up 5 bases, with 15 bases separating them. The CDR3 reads CASSRVGGVHNEQFF. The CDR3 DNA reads TGTGCCAGCAGCCGTGTAGGGGGAGTCCACAATGAGCAGTTCTTC.

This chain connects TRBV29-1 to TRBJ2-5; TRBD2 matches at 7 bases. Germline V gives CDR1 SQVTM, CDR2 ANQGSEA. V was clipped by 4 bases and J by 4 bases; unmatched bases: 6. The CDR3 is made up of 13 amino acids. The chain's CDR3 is CSVGAGDGETQYF. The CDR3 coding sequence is TGCAGCGTTGGGGCGGGGGATGGAGAGACCCAGTACTTC.

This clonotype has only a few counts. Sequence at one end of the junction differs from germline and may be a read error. This chain's CDR3 is CASTPTPMETQYF. DNA for the CDR3: TGTGCCAGCACACCGACCCCGATGGAGACCCAGTACTTC. The chain carries TRBV18 and TRBJ2-5; D not certain. CDR1 and CDR2 from the germline V gene are KGHSH and LQKENI. The CDR3 consists of 13 residues.